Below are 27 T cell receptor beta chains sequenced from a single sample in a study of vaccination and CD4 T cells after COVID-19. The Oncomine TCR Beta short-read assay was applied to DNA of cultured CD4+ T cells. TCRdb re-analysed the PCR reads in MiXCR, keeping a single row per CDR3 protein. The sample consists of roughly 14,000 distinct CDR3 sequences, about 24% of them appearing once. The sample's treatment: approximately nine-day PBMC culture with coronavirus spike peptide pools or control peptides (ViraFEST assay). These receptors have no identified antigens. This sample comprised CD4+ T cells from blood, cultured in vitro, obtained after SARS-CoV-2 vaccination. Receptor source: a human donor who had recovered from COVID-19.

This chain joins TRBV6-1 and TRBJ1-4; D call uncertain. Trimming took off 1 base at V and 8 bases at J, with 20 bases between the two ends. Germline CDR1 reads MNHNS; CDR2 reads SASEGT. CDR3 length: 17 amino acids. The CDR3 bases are TGTGCCAGCAGTGAAGAAAGGCTTAGCAGAACGTGGGAAAAACTGTTTTTT. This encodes CASSEERLSRTWEKLFF.

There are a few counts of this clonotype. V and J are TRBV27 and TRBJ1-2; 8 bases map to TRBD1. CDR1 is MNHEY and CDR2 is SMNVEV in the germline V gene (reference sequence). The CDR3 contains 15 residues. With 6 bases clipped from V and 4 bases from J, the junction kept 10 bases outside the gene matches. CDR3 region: CASSWTGRAGYGYTF. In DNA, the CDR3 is TGTGCCAGCAGCTGGACAGGGCGGGCGGGCTATGGCTACACCTTC.

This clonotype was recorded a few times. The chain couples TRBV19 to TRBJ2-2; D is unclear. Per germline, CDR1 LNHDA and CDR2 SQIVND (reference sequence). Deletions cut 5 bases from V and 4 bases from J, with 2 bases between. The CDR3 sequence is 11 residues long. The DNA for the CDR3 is TGTGCCAGTAGTTCCACCGGGGAGCTGTTTTTT. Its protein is CASSSTGELFF.

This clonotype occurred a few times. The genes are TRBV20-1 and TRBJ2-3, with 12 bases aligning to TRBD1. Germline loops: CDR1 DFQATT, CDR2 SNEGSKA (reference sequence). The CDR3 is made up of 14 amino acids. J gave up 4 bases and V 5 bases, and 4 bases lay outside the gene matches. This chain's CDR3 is CSARGTGGADTQYF. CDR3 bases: TGCAGTGCTCGCGGGACAGGGGGCGCAGATACGCAGTATTTT.

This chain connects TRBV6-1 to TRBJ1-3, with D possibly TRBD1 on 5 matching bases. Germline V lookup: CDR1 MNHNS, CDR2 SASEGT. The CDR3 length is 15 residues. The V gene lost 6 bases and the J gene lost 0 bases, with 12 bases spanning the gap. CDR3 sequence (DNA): TGTGCCAGCAGCCGATCACAGGTCTCTGGAAACACCATATATTTT. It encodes CASSRSQVSGNTIYF.

For the CDR3, the DNA is TGTGCCAGCAGTCACCCGGGACTACCCGGGGGCGGGGAGCTGTTTTTT. Translation gives CASSHPGLPGGGELFF. This chain links TRBV28 with TRBJ2-2; 7 positions agree with TRBD2. Trimming took 5 bases from V and 7 from J; bases not matched to a gene: 13. The germline V gene has CDR1 MDHEN and CDR2 SYDVKM. The CDR3 is 16 amino acids.

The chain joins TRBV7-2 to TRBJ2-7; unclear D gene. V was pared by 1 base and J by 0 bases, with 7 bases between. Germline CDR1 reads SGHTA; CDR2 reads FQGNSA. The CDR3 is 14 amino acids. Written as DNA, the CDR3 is TGTGCCAGCAGCTTAGAGCGCCGCTCCTACGAGCAGTACTTC. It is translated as CASSLERRSYEQYF.

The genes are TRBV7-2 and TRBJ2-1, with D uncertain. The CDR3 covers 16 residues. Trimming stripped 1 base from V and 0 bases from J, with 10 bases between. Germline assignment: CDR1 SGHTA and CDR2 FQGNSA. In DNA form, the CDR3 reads TGTGCCAGCAGCTTAGTGGGGATGAGCTCCTACAATGAGCAGTTCTTC. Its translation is CASSLVGMSSYNEQFF.

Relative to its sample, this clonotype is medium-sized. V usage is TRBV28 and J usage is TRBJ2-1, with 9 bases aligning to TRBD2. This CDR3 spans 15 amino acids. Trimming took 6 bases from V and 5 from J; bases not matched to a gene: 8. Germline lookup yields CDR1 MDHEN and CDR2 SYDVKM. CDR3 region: CASSRAGGRNNEQFF. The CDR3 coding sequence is TGTGCCAGCAGCAGAGCGGGAGGTCGCAACAATGAGCAGTTCTTC.

CDR3 DNA: TGTGCCAGCAGTTCCAGAGGGGGCGCGACAGATGAAGCTTTCTTT. Protein sequence: CASSSRGGATDEAFF. The rearrangement joins TRBV6-2 or TRBV6-3 to TRBJ1-1; 7 positions match TRBD1. The CDR3 length is 15 residues. The V segment lost 4 bases and the J segment 7 bases; nucleotides outside the gene matches: 12. Germline V gene lookup returns CDR1 MNHEY and CDR2 SVGEGT.

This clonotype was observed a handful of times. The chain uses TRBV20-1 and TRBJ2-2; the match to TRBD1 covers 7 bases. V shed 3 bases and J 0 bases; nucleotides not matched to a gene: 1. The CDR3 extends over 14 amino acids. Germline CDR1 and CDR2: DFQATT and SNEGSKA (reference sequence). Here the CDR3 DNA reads TGCAGTGCTAGTGACAGGGCGAACACCGGGGAGCTGTTTTTT. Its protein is CSASDRANTGELFF.

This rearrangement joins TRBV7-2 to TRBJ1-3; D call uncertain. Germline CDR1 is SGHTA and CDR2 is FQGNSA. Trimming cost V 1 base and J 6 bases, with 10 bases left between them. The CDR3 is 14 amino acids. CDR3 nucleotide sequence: TGTGCCAGCAGCTTAGGTCTATGGGCAAACACCATATATTTT. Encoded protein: CASSLGLWANTIYF.

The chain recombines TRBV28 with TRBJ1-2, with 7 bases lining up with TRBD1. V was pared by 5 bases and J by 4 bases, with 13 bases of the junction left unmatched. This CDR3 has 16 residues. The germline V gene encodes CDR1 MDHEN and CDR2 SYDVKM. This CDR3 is CASSGSMRGRFYGYTF. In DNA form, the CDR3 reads TGTGCCAGCAGTGGATCGATGAGGGGGCGTTTCTATGGCTACACCTTC.

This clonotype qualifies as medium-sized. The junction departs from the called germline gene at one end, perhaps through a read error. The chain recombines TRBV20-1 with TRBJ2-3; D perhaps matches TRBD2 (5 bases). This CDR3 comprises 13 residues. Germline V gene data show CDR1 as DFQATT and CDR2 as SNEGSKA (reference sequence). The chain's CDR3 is CSARDSGTDTQYF. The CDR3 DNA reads TGCAGTGCTCGAGATAGCGGCACAGATACGCAGTATTTT.

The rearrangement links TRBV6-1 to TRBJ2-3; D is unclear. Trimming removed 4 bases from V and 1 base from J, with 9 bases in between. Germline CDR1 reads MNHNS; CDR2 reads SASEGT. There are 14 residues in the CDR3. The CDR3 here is CASSAQAGTDTQYF. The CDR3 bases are TGTGCCAGCAGTGCCCAGGCAGGCACAGATACGCAGTATTTT.

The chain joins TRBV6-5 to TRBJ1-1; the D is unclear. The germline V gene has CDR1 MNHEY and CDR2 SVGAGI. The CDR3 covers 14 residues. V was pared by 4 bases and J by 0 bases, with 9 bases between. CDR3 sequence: CASSSGKMNTEAFF. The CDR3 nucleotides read TGTGCCAGCAGTTCCGGGAAAATGAACACTGAAGCTTTCTTT.

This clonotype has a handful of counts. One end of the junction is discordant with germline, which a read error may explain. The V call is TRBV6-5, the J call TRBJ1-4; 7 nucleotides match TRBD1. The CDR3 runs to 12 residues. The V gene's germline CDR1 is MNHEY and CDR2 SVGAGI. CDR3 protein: CASSYSTGEGIF. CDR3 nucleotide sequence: TGTGCCAGCAGTTATTCCACAGGGGAGGGGATTTTT.

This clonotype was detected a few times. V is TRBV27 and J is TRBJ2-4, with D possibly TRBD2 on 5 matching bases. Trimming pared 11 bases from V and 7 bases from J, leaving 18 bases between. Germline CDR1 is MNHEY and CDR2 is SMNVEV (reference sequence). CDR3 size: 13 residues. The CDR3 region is CAGLLGLSNIQYF. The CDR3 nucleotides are TGTGCCGGTCTACTAGGATTGTCCAACATTCAGTACTTC.

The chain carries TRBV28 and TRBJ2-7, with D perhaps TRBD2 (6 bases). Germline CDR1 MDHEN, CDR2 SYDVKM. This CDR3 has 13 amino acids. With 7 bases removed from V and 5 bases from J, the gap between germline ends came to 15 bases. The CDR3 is CASTWRARNEQYF. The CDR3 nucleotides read TGTGCCAGCACCTGGAGGGCCAGGAACGAGCAGTACTTC.

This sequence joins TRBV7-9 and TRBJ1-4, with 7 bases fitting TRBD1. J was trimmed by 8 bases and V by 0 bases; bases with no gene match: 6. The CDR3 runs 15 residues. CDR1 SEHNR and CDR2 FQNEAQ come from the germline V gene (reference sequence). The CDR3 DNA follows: TGTGCCAGCAGCTTAGCCCGGACAGGCGCCGAAAAACTGTTTTTT. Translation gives CASSLARTGAEKLFF.

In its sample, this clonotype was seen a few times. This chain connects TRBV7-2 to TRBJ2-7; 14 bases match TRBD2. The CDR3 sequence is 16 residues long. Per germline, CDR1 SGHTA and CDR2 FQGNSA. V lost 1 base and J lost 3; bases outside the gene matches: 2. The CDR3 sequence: CASSLGGLAGVYEQYF. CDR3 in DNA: TGTGCCAGCAGCTTAGGGGGACTAGCGGGAGTCTACGAGCAGTACTTC.

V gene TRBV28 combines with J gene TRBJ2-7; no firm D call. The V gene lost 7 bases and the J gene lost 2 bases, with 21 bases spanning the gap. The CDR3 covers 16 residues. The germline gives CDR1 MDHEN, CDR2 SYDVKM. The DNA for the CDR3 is TGTGCCAGCACCGAACCGTCCCGGGCGATAACCTACGAGCAGTACTTC. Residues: CASTEPSRAITYEQYF.

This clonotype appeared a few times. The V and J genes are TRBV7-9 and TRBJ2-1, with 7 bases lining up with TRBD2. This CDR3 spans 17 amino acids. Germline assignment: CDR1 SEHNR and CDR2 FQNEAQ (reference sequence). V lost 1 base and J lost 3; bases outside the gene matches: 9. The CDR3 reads CASSLGAGLDIYNEQFF. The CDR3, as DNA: TGTGCCAGCAGCTTAGGGGCTGGACTAGACATCTACAATGAGCAGTTCTTC.

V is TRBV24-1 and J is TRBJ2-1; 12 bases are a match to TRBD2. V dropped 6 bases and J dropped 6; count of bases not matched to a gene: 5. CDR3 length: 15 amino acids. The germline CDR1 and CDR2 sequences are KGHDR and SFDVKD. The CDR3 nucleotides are TGTGCCACCAGTCGACTAGCGGGAGTCATCAATGAGCAGTTCTTC. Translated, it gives CATSRLAGVINEQFF.

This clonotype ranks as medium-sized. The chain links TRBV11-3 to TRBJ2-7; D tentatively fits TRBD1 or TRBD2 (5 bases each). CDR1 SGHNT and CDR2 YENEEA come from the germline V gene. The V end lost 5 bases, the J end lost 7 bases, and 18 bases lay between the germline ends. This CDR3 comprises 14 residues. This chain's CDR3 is CASSPYGAPWEQYF. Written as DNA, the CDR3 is TGTGCCAGCAGCCCTTACGGGGCCCCCTGGGAGCAGTACTTC.

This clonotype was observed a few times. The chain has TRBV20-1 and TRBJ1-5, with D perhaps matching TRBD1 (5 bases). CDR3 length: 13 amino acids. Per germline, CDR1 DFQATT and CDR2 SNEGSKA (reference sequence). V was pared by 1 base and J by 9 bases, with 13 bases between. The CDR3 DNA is TGCAGTGCTAGAGTACAGGACTCAGGGCCCCAGCATTTT. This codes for CSARVQDSGPQHF.

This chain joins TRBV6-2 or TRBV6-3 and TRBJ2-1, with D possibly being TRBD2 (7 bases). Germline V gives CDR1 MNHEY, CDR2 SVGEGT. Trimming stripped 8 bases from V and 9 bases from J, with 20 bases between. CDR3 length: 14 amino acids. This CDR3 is CASGGGLAQAEQFF. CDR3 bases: TGTGCCAGCGGGGGGGGGCTAGCGCAGGCTGAGCAGTTCTTC.